This is a list of T cell receptor beta chains from one sample in a study of naive and memory T cell subsets. In TCRdb, the UMI-ligation and nested PCR reads were re-called with MiXCR into one record per CDR3 protein. The sample records around 31,000 distinct CDR3 sequences, around 10% being singletons. Sequences were obtained from effector memory CD4+ T cells from blood. Every receptor here comes from a human donor in good health. Both conserved end residues are part of each CDR3. The D gene is left open where the match is weak. Only part of the rows carry a size: once, few, many, or a class if the clone is expanded.

cdr3_length | j_call | d_call | v_call | clone_size | cdr3_nt | cdr3_aa
17 | TRBJ1-5 | TRBD1 | TRBV28 | - | TGTGCCAGCAGTTTCGGGGGACAGGGGTATAGCAATCAGCCCCAGCATTTT | CASSFGGQGYSNQPQHF
13 | TRBJ2-1 | - | TRBV6-1 | few | TGTGCCAGCAATAGCGTAGCCTACAATGAGCAGTTCTTC | CASNSVAYNEQFF
15 | TRBJ1-4 | - | TRBV5-1 | - | TGCGCCAGCAGCTTGTCCGGAGAGGGCAATGAAAAACTGTTTTTT | CASSLSGEGNEKLFF
14 | TRBJ2-7 | - | TRBV6-2/TRBV6-3 | few | TGTGCCAGCAGTTGGCCGGGTCGGACCTACGAGCAGTACTTC | CASSWPGRTYEQYF
12 | TRBJ1-4 | - | TRBV29-1 | few | TGCAGCGTTGGGCGAGGAAATGAAAAACTGTTTTTT | CSVGRGNEKLFF
18 | TRBJ2-1 | TRBD2 | TRBV19 | few | TGTGCCAGTAGTTCTCTAACGCGCTCTAGCGGGCGTTTCAATGAGCAGTTCTTC | CASSSLTRSSGRFNEQFF
16 | TRBJ2-5 | TRBD1 | TRBV24-1 | few | TGTGCCACCAGTGAGCAAGCCGGCAGGGGGCAAGAGACCCAGTACTTC | CATSEQAGRGQETQYF
15 | TRBJ1-6 | - | TRBV20-1 | many | TGCAGTGCTAGTGGCTGGAGCTCCTATAATTCACCCCTCCACTTT | CSASGWSSYNSPLHF
15 | TRBJ2-3 | TRBD2 | TRBV7-2 | - | TGTGCCAGCAGCTTAGACGGGCTAGCGGGGGGCCGGACGGATTTT | CASSLDGLAGGRTDF
15 | TRBJ2-1 | TRBD2 | TRBV7-9 | - | TGTGCCAGCAGTCTAGGGACTAGCGGGAGCGATGAGCAGTTCTTC | CASSLGTSGSDEQFF
17 | TRBJ2-3 | TRBD1 | TRBV5-5 | - | TGTGCCAGCAGCTCACCGGGGATGGACAGGGGAGGGGATACGCAGTATTTT | CASSSPGMDRGGDTQYF
10 | TRBJ2-3 | - | TRBV10-3 | many | TGTGCCGTAGAGCGAGATACGCAGTATTTT | CAVERDTQYF
15 | TRBJ1-1 | - | TRBV19 | few | TGTGCCAGTAGAGGTCCGGGACGGGAGAGGACTGAAGCTTTCTTT | CASRGPGRERTEAFF
14 | TRBJ1-2 | - | TRBV20-1 | few | TGCAGTGCTCCAACGGACAGAGGGGCCGGTGGCTACACCTTC | CSAPTDRGAGGYTF
12 | TRBJ2-1 | TRBD2 | TRBV30 | - | TGTGCGAGCGGGAGGGCCGCCAATGAGCAGTTCTTC | CASGRAANEQFF
13 | TRBJ1-4 | - | TRBV30 | - | TGTGCCTGTGTGGACAGTCGATATGAAAAACTGTTTTTT | CACVDSRYEKLFF
15 | TRBJ2-2 | TRBD1 | TRBV7-7 | few | TGTGCCAGCAGCCCAAACAGGGGAGACACCGGGGAGCTGTTTTTT | CASSPNRGDTGELFF
17 | TRBJ1-2 | - | TRBV7-2 | - | TGTGCCAGCAGCTTTGGGGGAAGACAGGTCCCAACGGGTGGCTACACCTTC | CASSFGGRQVPTGGYTF